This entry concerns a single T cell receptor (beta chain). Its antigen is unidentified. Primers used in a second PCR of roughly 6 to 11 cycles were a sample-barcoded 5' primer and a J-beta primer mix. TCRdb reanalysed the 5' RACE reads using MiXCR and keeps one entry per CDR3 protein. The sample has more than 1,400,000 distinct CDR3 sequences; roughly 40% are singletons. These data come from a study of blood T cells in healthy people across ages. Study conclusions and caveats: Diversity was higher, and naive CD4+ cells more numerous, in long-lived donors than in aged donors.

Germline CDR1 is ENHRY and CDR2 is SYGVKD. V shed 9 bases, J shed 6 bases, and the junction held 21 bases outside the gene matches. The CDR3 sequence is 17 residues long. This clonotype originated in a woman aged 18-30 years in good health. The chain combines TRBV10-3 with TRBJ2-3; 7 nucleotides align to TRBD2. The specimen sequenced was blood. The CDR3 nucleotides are TGTGCCATTAACCCCGTTGCGGGCGGGAGTACCACGGATACGCAGTATTTT. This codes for CAINPVAGGSTTDTQYF.